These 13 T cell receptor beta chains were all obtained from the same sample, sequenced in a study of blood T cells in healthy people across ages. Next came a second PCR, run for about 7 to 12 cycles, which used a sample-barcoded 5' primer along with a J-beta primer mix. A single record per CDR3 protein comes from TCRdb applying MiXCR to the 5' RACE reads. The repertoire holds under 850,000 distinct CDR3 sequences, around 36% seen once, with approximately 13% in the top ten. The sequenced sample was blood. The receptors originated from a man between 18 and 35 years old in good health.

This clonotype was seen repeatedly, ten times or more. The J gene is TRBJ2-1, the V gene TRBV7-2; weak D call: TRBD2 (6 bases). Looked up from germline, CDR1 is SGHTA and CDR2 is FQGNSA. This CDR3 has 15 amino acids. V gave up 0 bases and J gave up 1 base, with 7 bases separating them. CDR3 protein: CASSLAGRSYNEQFF. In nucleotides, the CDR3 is TGTGCCAGCAGCTTAGCGGGGAGGTCCTACAATGAGCAGTTCTTC. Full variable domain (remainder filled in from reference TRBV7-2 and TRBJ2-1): GAGVSQSPSNKVTEKGKDVELRCDPISGHTALYWYRQSLGQGLEFLIYFQGNSAPDKSGLPSDRFSAERTGGSVSTLTIQRTQQEDSAVYLCASSLAGRSYNEQFFGPGTRLTVL.

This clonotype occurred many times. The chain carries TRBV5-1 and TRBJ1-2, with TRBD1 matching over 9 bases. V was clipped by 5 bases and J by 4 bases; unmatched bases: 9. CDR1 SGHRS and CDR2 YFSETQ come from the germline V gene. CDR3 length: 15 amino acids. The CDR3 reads CASRRQGDFGYGYTF. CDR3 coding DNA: TGCGCCAGCAGGAGACAGGGGGACTTCGGCTATGGCTACACCTTC.

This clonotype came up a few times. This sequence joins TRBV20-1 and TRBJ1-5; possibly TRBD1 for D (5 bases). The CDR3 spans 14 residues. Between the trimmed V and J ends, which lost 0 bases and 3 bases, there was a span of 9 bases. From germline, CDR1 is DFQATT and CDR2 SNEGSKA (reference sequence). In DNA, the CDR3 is TGCAGTGCTAGAGATCAAGGGGTCAATCAGCCCCAGCATTTT. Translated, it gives CSARDQGVNQPQHF.

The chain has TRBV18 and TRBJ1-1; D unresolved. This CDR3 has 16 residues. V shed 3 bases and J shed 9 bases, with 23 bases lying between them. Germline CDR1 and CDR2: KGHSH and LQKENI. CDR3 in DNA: TGTGCCAGCTCACCCTCTCAAGAGGTGGCGGGTCGTCAAGCTTTCTTT. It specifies CASSPSQEVAGRQAFF.

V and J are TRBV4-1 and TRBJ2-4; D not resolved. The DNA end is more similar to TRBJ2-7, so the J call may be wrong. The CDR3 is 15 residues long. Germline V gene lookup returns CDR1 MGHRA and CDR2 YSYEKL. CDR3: CASSQEPISSYEQYF. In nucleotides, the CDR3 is TGCGCCAGCAGCCAAGAACCGATTAGCTCCTACGAGCAGTACTTC.

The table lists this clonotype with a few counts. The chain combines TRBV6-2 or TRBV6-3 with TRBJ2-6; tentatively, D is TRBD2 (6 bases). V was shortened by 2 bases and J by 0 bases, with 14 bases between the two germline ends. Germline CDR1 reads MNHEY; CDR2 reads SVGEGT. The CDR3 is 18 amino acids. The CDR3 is CASSYAWDSDSGANVLTF. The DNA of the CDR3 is TGTGCCAGCAGTTACGCTTGGGACTCTGACTCTGGGGCCAACGTCCTGACTTTC.

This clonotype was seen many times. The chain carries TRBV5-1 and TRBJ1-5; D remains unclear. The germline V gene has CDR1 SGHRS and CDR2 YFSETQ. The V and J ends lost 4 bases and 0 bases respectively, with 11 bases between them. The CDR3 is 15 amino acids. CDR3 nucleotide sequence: TGCGCCAGCAGCATTGGAGGTGGTAGCAATCAGCCCCAGCATTTT. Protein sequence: CASSIGGGSNQPQHF.

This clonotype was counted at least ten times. CDR3 bases: TGTGCCAGCAGCTCCACGGGACAGGGTGTTGGAGATACGCAGTATTTT. As protein: CASSSTGQGVGDTQYF. V is TRBV7-3 and J is TRBJ2-3; 9 nucleotides agree with TRBD1. Germline V gene lookup returns CDR1 SGHTA and CDR2 FQGTGA. V dropped 4 bases and J dropped 5; count of bases not matched to a gene: 10. CDR3 length: 16 residues. The full variable domain, completed using reference TRBV7-3 and TRBJ2-3, is GAGVSQTPSNKVTEKGKYVELRCDPISGHTALYWYRQSLGQGPEFLIYFQGTGAADDSGLPNDRFFAVRPEGSVSTLKIQRTERGDSAVYLCASSSTGQGVGDTQYFGPGTRLTVL.

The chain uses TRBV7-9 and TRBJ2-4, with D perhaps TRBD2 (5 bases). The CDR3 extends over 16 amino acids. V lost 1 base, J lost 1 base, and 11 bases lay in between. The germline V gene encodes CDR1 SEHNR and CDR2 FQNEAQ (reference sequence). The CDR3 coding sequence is TGTGCCAGCAGCTTAGAGGAGGAGCCGGCCAAAAACATTCAGTACTTC. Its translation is CASSLEEEPAKNIQYF.

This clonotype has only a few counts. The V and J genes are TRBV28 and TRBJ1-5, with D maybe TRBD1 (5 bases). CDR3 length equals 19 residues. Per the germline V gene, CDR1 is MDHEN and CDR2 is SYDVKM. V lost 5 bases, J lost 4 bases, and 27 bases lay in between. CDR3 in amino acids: CASSPYPSRKRRGNQPQHF. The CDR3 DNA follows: TGTGCCAGCAGTCCTTATCCATCTCGAAAAAGACGGGGGAATCAGCCCCAGCATTTT. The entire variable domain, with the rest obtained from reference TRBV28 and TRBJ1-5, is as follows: DVKVTQSSRYLVKRTGEKVFLECVQDMDHENMFWYRQDPGLGLRLIYFSYDVKMKEKGDIPEGYSVSREKKERFSLILESASTNQTSMYLCASSPYPSRKRRGNQPQHFGDGTRLSIL.

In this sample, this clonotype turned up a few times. DNA of the CDR3: TGTGCCAGCAGCCCCAGGGGGGGCGAGTACCAAGAGACCCAGTACTTC. Amino acids: CASSPRGGEYQETQYF. This chain connects TRBV7-2 to TRBJ2-5, with D perhaps TRBD1 or TRBD2 (7 bases each). The CDR3 has 16 amino acids. Trimming shortened V by 5 bases and J by 0 bases, and 16 bases separated the two germline ends. Germline values: CDR1 SGHTA, CDR2 FQGNSA.

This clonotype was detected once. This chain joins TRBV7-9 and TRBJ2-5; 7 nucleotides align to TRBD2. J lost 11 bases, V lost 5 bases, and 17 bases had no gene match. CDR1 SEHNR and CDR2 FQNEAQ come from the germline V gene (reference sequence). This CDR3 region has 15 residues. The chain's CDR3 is CASSLSSSGIGGQYF. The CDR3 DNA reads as TGTGCCAGCAGCCTTTCGTCTAGCGGTATAGGAGGGCAGTACTTC.

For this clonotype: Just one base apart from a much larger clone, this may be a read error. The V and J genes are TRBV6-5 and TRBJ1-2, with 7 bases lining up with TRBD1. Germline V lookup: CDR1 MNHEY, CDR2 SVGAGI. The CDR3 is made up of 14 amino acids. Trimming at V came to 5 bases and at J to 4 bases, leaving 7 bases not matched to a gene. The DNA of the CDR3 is TGTGCCAGCAGTGACAGGGTTGAAACCTATGGCTACACCTTC. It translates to CASSDRVETYGYTF.